This TCR beta chain was sequenced during a study of yellow fever vaccine responses in identical twins. General study points: Twins' vaccine T cell response reportedly gave the appearance of partial convergence and partial personalization.

In regard to this clonotype: Its specificity is unknown.

TCRdb called the RT-PCR reads again in MiXCR, with one record for every CDR3 protein. This table has some 15,000 distinct CDR3 sequences, 80% to 85% appearing once. The CDR3 has 16 amino acids. V gave up 2 bases and J gave up 0 bases, with 12 bases separating them. In germline, CDR1 is MNHEY, CDR2 SVGEGT. The chain joins TRBV6-2 or TRBV6-3 to TRBJ2-3; tentative D call: TRBD2 (6 bases). This clonotype originated in a young woman who received the yellow fever vaccine. The sample consisted of T cells from blood (PBMCs), unsorted or a sorted subset (not recorded which), taken before or after yellow fever vaccination (not recorded which). CDR3 sequence: CASSYPPEGSTDTQYF. For the CDR3, the DNA is TGTGCCAGCAGTTACCCGCCGGAGGGGAGCACAGATACGCAGTATTTT.